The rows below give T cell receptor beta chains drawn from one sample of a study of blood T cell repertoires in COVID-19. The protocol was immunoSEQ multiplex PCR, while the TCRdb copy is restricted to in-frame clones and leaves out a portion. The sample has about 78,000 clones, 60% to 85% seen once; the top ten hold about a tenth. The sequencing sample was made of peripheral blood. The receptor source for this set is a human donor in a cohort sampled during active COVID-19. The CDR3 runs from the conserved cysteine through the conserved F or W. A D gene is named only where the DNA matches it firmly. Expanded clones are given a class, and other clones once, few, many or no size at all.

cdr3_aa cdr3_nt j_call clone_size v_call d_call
CASSIDRGNQPQHF TGTGCCAGTAGTATAGACAGGGGTAATCAGCCCCAGCATTTT TRBJ1-5 . TRBV19 .
CASSPLGNSGGAYEQYF TGTGCCAGCAGCCCGCTCGGGAACAGCGGGGGGGCCTACGAGCAGTACTTC TRBJ2-7 once TRBV4-2 TRBD2
CASSSSDREGEAFF TGTGCCAGCAGCTCCTCGGACAGGGAGGGTGAAGCTTTCTTT TRBJ1-1 few TRBV3-1/TRBV3-2 TRBD1
CASSLGVGESYGYTF TGTGCCAGCAGCTTAGGAGTTGGTGAGAGCTATGGCTACACCTTC TRBJ1-2 . TRBV7-8 .
CASSQDSGGLGTDTQYF TGCGCCAGCAGCCAAGATTCGGGGGGGCTGGGTACAGATACGCAGTATTTT TRBJ2-3 . TRBV4-1 TRBD2
CASNPTGTNTEAFF TGCGCCAGCAACCCGACAGGCACTAACACTGAAGCTTTCTTT TRBJ1-1 . TRBV5-1 .
CASSFIQGPQYF TGTGCCAGCAGTTTCATTCAGGGTCCCCAGTACTTC TRBJ2-5 . TRBV12-3/TRBV12-4 .
CASSLGGPDTQYF TGTGCCAGCAGTTTGGGAGGCCCAGATACGCAGTATTTT TRBJ2-3 . TRBV27 .
CASSPYQAGANTEAFF TGTGCCAGCTCACCCTACCAGGCGGGCGCGAACACTGAAGCTTTCTTT TRBJ1-1 . TRBV18 .
CASSVTGGTQPQHF TGTGCCAGCTCGGTAACAGGGGGCACTCAGCCCCAGCATTTT TRBJ1-5 . TRBV18 TRBD1
CATSGQGTNTEAFF TGCGCCACCTCCGGCCAGGGGACGAACACTGAAGCTTTCTTT TRBJ1-1 . TRBV5-1 .
CASSSGYSPLHF TGTGCCAGCAGCTCCGGTTATTCACCCCTCCACTTT TRBJ1-6 . TRBV5-6 .
CASSPEGYEQYF TGTGCCAGCTCACCAGAGGGCTACGAGCAGTACTTC TRBJ2-7 once TRBV18 .
CAWSVMEGTEAFF TGTGCCTGGAGTGTAATGGAGGGAACTGAAGCTTTCTTT TRBJ1-1 . TRBV30 .
CASSEEAGASNQPQHF TGTGCCAGCAGTGAAGAGGCGGGGGCGAGCAATCAGCCCCAGCATTTT TRBJ1-5 . TRBV6-1 .
CASSNGGTYNYGYTF TGTGCCAGCAGCAACGGGGGGACGTATAACTATGGCTACACCTTC TRBJ1-2 . TRBV6-6 .
CASSFAGTRGETQYF TGTGCCAGCAGCTTTGCCGGGACTAGGGGGGAGACCCAGTACTTC TRBJ2-5 . TRBV5-6 TRBD2
CASSLSSTGVYYGYTF TGTGCCAGCAGCCTTTCCTCGACAGGGGTCTACTATGGCTACACCTTC TRBJ1-2 . TRBV5-6 TRBD1
CAISQWQIYGYTF TGTGCCATCAGCCAGTGGCAGATCTATGGCTACACCTTC TRBJ1-2 few TRBV10-3 .
CASSPKAGQSTDEQFF TGTGCCAGCAGCCCCAAAGCCGGACAGTCGACCGATGAGCAGTTCTTC TRBJ2-1 . TRBV3-1/TRBV3-2 .
CASSQDWPAYNEQFF TGTGCCAGCAGCCAAGATTGGCCAGCCTACAATGAGCAGTTCTTC TRBJ2-1 . TRBV3-1/TRBV3-2 .
CASSGTDINQPQHF TGTGCCAGCAGTGGGACGGACATAAATCAGCCCCAGCATTTT TRBJ1-5 . TRBV2 .
CASSSRQETQYF TGTGCCAGCAGCTCCCGCCAAGAGACCCAGTACTTC TRBJ2-5 few TRBV7-6 .
CASSLYRAGEQYF TGTGCCAGCAGCCTTTACAGGGCTGGGGAGCAGTACTTC TRBJ2-7 few TRBV5-4 .
CATSRDPRTGSNQPQHF TGTGCCACCAGCAGAGATCCACGGACAGGTAGCAATCAGCCCCAGCATTTT TRBJ1-5 . TRBV15 TRBD1
CASSLGIHIDREETQYF TGCGCCAGCAGCTTGGGAATCCATATCGACAGAGAAGAGACCCAGTACTTC TRBJ2-5 . TRBV5-1 .
CASSNQGGLGTEAFF TGTGCCAGCAGTAACCAAGGGGGCCTAGGGACTGAAGCTTTCTTT TRBJ1-1 . TRBV6-2/TRBV6-3 TRBD1
CASSRQGALPQNTEAFF TGTGCCAGCTCACGACAGGGGGCGCTTCCCCAGAACACTGAAGCTTTCTTT TRBJ1-1 . TRBV18 TRBD1
CASSAPGTGRAAEAFF TGTGCCAGTAGTGCACCCGGGACAGGGAGAGCGGCTGAAGCTTTCTTT TRBJ1-1 . TRBV19 TRBD1
CAWGKQDEAFF TGTGCCTGGGGGAAACAAGATGAAGCTTTCTTT TRBJ1-1 . TRBV30 .
CATSRVAGVHYEQYF TGTGCCACCAGCAGAGTAGCGGGGGTTCATTACGAGCAGTACTTC TRBJ2-7 . TRBV15 TRBD2
CASSVPRQGSSYEQYF TGTGCCAGCAGTGTCCCGAGGCAGGGTAGCTCCTACGAGCAGTACTTC TRBJ2-7 . TRBV2 .
CASSLLDRGWVWGYTF TGTGCCAGCAGTTTACTCGACAGGGGTTGGGTTTGGGGCTACACCTTC TRBJ1-2 . TRBV28 TRBD1
CASSVGTSGTYEQYF TGTGCCAGCAGCGTCGGTACCTCGGGAACCTACGAGCAGTACTTC TRBJ2-7 . TRBV9 .
CATSDPSSRTDTQYF TGTGCCACCAGTGATCCTTCTAGCAGGACAGATACGCAGTATTTT TRBJ2-3 . TRBV24-1 .
CASSLAASGGQETQYF TGTGCCAGCAGCTTAGCGGCTAGCGGGGGCCAAGAGACCCAGTACTTC TRBJ2-5 . TRBV7-2 TRBD2
CASSSLSGDNSPLHF TGCGCCAGCAGCTCCCTATCGGGGGATAATTCACCCCTCCACTTT TRBJ1-6 few TRBV5-1 .
CASSQTSGVVYEQYF TGTGCCAGCAGCCAAACTAGCGGGGTGGTGTACGAGCAGTACTTC TRBJ2-7 . TRBV3-1/TRBV3-2 TRBD2
CASSPPGTQGEKLFF TGTGCCAGCTCACCGCCGGGGACTCAAGGTGAAAAACTGTTTTTT TRBJ1-4 once TRBV18 .
CASSVTGGETQYF TGCGCCAGCAGCGTGACTGGCGGAGAGACCCAGTACTTC TRBJ2-5 . TRBV5-1 .
CASSRTQGTNEKLFF TGTGCCAGCAGCCGCACACAGGGGACTAATGAAAAACTGTTTTTT TRBJ1-4 few TRBV4-2 TRBD1
CATSRGEFRTGLSSYEQYF TGTGCCACCAGCAGAGGGGAATTCCGGACAGGGTTGAGCTCCTACGAGCAGTACTTC TRBJ2-7 many TRBV15 TRBD1
CASSFKAGPFGQYF TGTGCCAGCAGCTTTAAGGCGGGCCCCTTTGGGCAGTACTTC TRBJ2-7 . TRBV5-5 .
CASSLDTYGYTF TGTGCCAGCAGTCTAGACACCTATGGCTACACCTTC TRBJ1-2 few TRBV12-3/TRBV12-4 .
CASSRQKRTYNEQFF TGTGCCAGCAGTCGCCAGAAGAGGACCTACAATGAGCAGTTCTTC TRBJ2-1 . TRBV6-5 .
CASSFLGKTDYGYTF TGTGCCAGCAGTTTTCTCGGGAAGACCGACTATGGCTACACCTTC TRBJ1-2 . TRBV28 .
CASSFRQNQPQHF TGTGCCAGCAGCTTTCGACAGAATCAGCCCCAGCATTTT TRBJ1-5 once TRBV7-2 .
CASSPRQGAADTQYF TGCGCCAGCAGCCCCCGACAGGGGGCGGCAGATACGCAGTATTTT TRBJ2-3 . TRBV4-1 TRBD1
CASSPVAAGEQYF TGTGCCAGCTCACCAGTGGCGGCGGGCGAGCAGTACTTC TRBJ2-7 . TRBV18 .
CATLDGYTF TGTGCCACTCTAGATGGCTACACCTTC TRBJ1-2 . TRBV2 .
CASSPSTDYGYTF TGTGCCAGCAGCCCATCGACAGACTATGGCTACACCTTC TRBJ1-2 few TRBV11-2 .
CASSLLGSGSSYNEQFF TGTGCCAGTAGTCTCCTAGGGAGCGGGAGCTCCTACAATGAGCAGTTCTTC TRBJ2-1 . TRBV19 TRBD2
CASRPGTYNEQFF TGTGCCAGCAGGCCCGGGACCTACAATGAGCAGTTCTTC TRBJ2-1 . TRBV12-3/TRBV12-4 .
CASTVRQENQPQHF TGTGCCAGCACAGTCCGACAGGAAAATCAGCCCCAGCATTTT TRBJ1-5 many TRBV6-6 .
CASSTTGAPVYGYTF TGTGCCAGCAGCACCACAGGGGCGCCAGTCTATGGCTACACCTTC TRBJ1-2 . TRBV5-7 TRBD1
CSLRFRQVNTEAFF TGCAGCCTCAGATTCCGACAGGTGAACACTGAAGCTTTCTTT TRBJ1-1 . TRBV29-1 .
CASSLGGTGANYGYTF TGCGCCAGCAGCTTGGGTGGGACAGGGGCGAACTATGGCTACACCTTC TRBJ1-2 . TRBV5-1 TRBD1
CASSYDGTSGGAYEQYF TGTGCCAGCAGTTACGACGGGACTAGCGGGGGAGCCTACGAGCAGTACTTC TRBJ2-7 . TRBV6-2/TRBV6-3 TRBD2
CASSPTTSSDTQYF TGTGCCAGCAGCCCGACGACTAGTTCAGATACGCAGTATTTT TRBJ2-3 . TRBV3-1/TRBV3-2 .
CASSPPSGEQYF TGTGCCAGCAGCCCCCCTTCGGGGGAGCAGTACTTC TRBJ2-7 . TRBV11-2 .